The present T cell receptor beta chain was sequenced within a study of T cell repertoires and HLA-DP antigens (dated by TCRdb to 2016 to 2019). The study in broad terms: The study used an in vitro model of CD4+ T cell alloreactivity in which transduced HeLa cells presented allogeneic HLA-DP. Average DNA input was about 220 ng for sorted CD137+CD4+ samples, compared with roughly 1,300 ng for pre-culture CD4+ samples. Of the three donors, two were male and one was female, and their ages ranged from the 18-to-29 age band up to the 60-to-69 age band. One alloantigen differed from self by one peptide-binding groove amino acid, whereas the other differed by ten, modelling structurally similar versus dissimilar alloantigens. General study outcomes and caveats: The study was limited by having only three donors, by relying on a non-physiological HeLa antigen-presenting system, and by using total CD4+ responder cells. Clones undetected before culture had an average cumulative frequency of about 38% against one allele versus 50% to 65% against the other. Sorted CD137+ cells showed similar clonality against both alloantigens (approximately 0.4), much higher than the clonality of pre-culture samples (roughly 0.04). Naive and memory CD4+ repertoires were not analysed separately.

The germline V gene supplies CDR1 SGHTS and CDR2 YDEGEE. Unmatched junction bases come to 4, with V trimmed by 3 bases and J by 5 bases. Measured from the cysteine to the phenylalanine, the CDR3 is 14 residues long. Here the CDR3 DNA is all that survives: 42 bases in frame from base 1. The immunoSEQ multiplex PCR, with forward primers for 54 TRBV segments and reverse primers for 13 TRBJ segments, was used to amplify TCRB CDR3 regions. For pre-culture CD4+ samples, sequencing was done at deep resolution with a target of about 210,000 T cell genomes. Sequencing of the amplicons on an Illumina HiSeq System generated 87 bp reads spanning the CDR3. Concerning the study's data processing: Correction for PCR and sequencing errors was applied to reads, and CDR3 regions were defined through alignment to IMGT reference sequences. Template and unique rearrangement counts were estimated using synthetic template pools. Clonality was calculated as 1 minus Pielou's evenness. Richness was estimated with the Daley-Smith estimator. Repertoire overlap was measured with Morisita's index. Clones present in cultured samples but not detected in the pre-culture repertoire of the same donor were defined as low-abundance clones. TCRdb took this table from immuneACCESS and kept in-frame rearrangements with V and J called. Such tables lack part of the clones; where checked against another copy, unresolved V genes explain under half of the gap, and the rest is unexplained. That table is the source of V, J and clone size, and D and trimming were worked out from the DNA. The sample table records 65,000 to 95,000 clones; 80% of these occur just once. Roughly 1.6% of the sample lies in the top ten.

Magnetic bead negative selection was used to isolate untouched CD4+ T cells from Ficoll-separated PBMC, with an average purity of approximately 98%. Untouched CD4+ T cells were isolated with magnetic beads from Ficoll-separated PBMC, and a purity of approximately 98% was reached with negligible CD8+ contamination. Peripheral blood mononuclear cells came from the buffy coats of a few healthy blood donors. CMV seronegative status was shared by all three donors. The DNeasy Blood & Tissue Kit was used to extract genomic DNA. For each subject, genomic DNA from sorted CD137+CD4+ cells and from pre-culture CD4+ baseline samples underwent TCRB sequencing. Points on this clone: What antigen it recognizes has not been identified. No much larger clone exists at a distance of one base, and base qualities are not known.

The chain links TRBV5-8 with TRBJ1-1, with TRBD1 identical over 10 junction bases. The TCR comes from a man aged 55 to 69 in good health and CMV-seronegative. What was sequenced was CD4+ T cells from PBMCs. The nucleotide sequence reads as follows: TGTGCCAGCAGCTCCGACAGGGGGCGTACTGAAGCTTTCTTT. Its amino acids are CASSSDRGRTEAFF.